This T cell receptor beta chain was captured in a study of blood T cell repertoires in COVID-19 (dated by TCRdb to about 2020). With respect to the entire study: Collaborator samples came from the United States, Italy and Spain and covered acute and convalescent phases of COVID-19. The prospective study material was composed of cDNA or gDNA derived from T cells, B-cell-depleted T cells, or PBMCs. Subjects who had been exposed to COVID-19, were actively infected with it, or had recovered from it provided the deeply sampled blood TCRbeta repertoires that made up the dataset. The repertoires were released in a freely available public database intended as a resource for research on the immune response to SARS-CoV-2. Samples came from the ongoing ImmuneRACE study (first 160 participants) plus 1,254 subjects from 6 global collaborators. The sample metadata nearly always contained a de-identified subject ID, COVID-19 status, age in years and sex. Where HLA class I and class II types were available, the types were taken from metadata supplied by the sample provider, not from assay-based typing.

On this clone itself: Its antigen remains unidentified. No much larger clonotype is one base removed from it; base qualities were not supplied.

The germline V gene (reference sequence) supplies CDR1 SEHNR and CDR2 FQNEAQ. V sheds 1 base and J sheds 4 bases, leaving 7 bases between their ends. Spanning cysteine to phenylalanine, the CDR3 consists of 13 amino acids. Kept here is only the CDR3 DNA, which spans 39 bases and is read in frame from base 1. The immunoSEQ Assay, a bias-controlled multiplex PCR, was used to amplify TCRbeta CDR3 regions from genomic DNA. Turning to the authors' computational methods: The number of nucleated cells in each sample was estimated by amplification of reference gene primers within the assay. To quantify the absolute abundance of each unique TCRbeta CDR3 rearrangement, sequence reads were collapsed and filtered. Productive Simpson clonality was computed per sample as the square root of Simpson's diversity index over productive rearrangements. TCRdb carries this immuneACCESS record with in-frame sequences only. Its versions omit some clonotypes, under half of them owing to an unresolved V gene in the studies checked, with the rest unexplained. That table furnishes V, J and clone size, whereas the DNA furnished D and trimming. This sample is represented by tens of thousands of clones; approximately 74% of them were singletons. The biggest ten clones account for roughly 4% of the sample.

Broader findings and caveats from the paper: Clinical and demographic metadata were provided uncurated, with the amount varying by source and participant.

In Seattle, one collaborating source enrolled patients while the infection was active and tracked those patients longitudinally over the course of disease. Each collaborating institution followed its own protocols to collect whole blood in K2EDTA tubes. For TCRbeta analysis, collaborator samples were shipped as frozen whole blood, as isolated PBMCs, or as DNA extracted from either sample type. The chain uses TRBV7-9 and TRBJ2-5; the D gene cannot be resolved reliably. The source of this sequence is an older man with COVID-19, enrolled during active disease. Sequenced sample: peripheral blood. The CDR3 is CASSLGPSETQYF. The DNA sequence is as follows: TGTGCCAGCAGCTTAGGGCCGTCAGAGACCCAGTACTTC.